The source of this T cell receptor (beta chain) is a study of control samples from healthy donors and cancer patients. Profiling relied on immunoSEQ multiplex PCR, and the TCRdb table lists in-frame clones only, not all of them. The table lists approximately 140,000 clones, under 90% of them singletons. Source material: PBMCs. The sequence came from a man aged 45-60 years with head and neck cancer.

The CDR3 DNA sequence: TGCGCCAGCAGCCTGGACAGTAGCACAGATACGCAGTATTTT. It is translated as CASSLDSSTDTQYF. The chain is built from TRBV5-1 and TRBJ2-3; weak D call: TRBD1 (6 bases). The CDR3 is 14 residues long. Trimming took 4 bases from V and 0 from J, leaving 9 bases between them. Germline loops: CDR1 SGHRS, CDR2 YFSETQ.